This T cell receptor (beta chain) was sequenced during a study of identical twins. The V gene end was trimmed by 2 bases and the J gene end by 6 bases; junction bases not matched to a gene: 6. The germline gives CDR1 MGHRA, CDR2 YSYEKL. This CDR3 is 15 amino acids long. Study findings and constraints: Recombination models fit unrelated individuals' TCR alpha sharing but underestimated twins'. Clonotypes of the beta chain that were abundant in cord blood carried fewer insertions (memory repertoires showed none). Invariant T cells like MAIT and iNKT could partly confound the zero-insertion analyses.

Addition of a universal primer site occurred through template switching, and cDNA carried unique molecular identifiers. TCRdb processed the 5' RACE reads anew with MiXCR; each CDR3 protein has one entry. Here the sample spans under 350,000 distinct CDR3 sequences, roughly 9% being singletons. To note about this clonotype: The antigen is unknown.

Separately, the same data were catalogued under a study of yellow fever vaccine responses in identical twins.

This clonotype was sampled from a woman under 30 in good health. The chain couples TRBV4-1 to TRBJ2-1, with 8 nucleotides matching TRBD2. The sample taken for sequencing was CD8+ T cells sorted from blood. The CDR3 sequence is CASSQMWLAGNEQFF. The CDR3 bases are TGCGCCAGCAGCCAAATGTGGCTAGCGGGCAATGAGCAGTTCTTC.